This paragraph reports one T cell receptor beta chain. With V trimmed by 8 bases and J by 7 bases, 10 bases remained unmatched. The CDR3 spans 13 residues. The V gene's germline CDR1 is GTSNPN and CDR2 SVGIG (reference sequence). Generated by immunoSEQ multiplex PCR, the TCRdb table keeps only in-frame clones and is missing some. The repertoire consists of around 300,000 clones, with 75% to 90% occurring once and the leading ten covering under 3%. The data are from a study of blood T cell repertoires in COVID-19. The source material was PBMCs or T cells enriched from blood (not recorded which). This TCR came from a woman younger than 30 who had recovered from COVID-19. The chain carries TRBV30 and TRBJ1-5; 8 nucleotides agree with TRBD1. The CDR3 sequence is CAPGGRGQQPQHF. The DNA for the CDR3 is TGTGCCCCAGGGGGCAGGGGGCAGCAGCCCCAGCATTTT.